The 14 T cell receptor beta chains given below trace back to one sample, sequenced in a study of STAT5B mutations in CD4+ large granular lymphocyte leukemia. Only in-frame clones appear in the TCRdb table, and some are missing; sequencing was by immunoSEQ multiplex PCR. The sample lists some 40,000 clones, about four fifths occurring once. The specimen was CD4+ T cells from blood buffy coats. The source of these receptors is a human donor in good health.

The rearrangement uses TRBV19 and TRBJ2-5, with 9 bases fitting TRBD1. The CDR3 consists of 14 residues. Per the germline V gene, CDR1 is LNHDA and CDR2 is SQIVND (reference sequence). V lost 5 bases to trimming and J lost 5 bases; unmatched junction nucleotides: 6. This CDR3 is CASSPGQGWETQYF. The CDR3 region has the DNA TGTGCCAGTAGTCCGGGACAGGGTTGGGAGACCCAGTACTTC.

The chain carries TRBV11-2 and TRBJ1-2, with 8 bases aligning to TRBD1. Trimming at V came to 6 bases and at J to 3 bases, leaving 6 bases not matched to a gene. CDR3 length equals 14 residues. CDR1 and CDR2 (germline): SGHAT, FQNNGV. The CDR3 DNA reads TGTGCCAGCAGTAGGGAGGGACAGGACTATGGCTACACCTTC. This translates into CASSREGQDYGYTF.

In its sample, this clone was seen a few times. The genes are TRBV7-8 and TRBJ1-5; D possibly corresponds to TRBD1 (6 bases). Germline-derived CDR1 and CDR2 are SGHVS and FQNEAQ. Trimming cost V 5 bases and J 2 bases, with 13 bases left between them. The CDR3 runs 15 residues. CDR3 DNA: TGTGCCAGCAGCCCACACAGGGTCCGCAATCAGCCCCAGCATTTT. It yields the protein CASSPHRVRNQPQHF.

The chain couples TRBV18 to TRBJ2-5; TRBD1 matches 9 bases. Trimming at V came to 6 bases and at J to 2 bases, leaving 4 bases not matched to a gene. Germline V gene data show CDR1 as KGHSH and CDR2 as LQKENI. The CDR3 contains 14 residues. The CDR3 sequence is CASSPGQGQETQYF. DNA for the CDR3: TGTGCCAGCTCGCCGGGACAGGGTCAAGAGACCCAGTACTTC.

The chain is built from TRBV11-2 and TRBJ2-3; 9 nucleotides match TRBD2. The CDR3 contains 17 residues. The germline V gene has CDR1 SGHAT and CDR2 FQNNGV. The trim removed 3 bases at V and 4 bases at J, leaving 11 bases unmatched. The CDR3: CASSFSTSGYGADTQYF. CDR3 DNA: TGTGCCAGCAGCTTCTCGACTAGCGGTTATGGGGCAGATACGCAGTATTTT.

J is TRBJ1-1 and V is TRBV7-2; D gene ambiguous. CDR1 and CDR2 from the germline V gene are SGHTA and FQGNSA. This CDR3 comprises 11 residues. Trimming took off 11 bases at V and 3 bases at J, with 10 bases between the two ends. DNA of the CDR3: TGTGCCTCGCAGTTTTACACTGAAGCTTTCTTT. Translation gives CASQFYTEAFF.

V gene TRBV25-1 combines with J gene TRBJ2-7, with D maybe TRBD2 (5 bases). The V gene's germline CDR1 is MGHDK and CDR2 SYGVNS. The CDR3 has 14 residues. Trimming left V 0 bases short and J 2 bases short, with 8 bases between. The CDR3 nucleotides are TGTGCCAGCAGTGAATATGAGGGTACCTACGAGCAGTACTTC. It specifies CASSEYEGTYEQYF.

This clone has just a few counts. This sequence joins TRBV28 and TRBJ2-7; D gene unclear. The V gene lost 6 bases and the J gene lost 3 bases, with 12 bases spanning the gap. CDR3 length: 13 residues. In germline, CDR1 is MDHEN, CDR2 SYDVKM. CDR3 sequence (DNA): TGTGCCAGCAGCTTGGACCCTCTCTACGAGCAGTACTTC. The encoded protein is CASSLDPLYEQYF.

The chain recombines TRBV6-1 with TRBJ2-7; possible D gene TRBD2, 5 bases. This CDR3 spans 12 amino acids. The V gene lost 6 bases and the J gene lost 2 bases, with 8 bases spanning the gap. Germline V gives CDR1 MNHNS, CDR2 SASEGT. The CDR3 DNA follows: TGTGCCAGCAGCCCCGGGGCCTACGAGCAGTACTTC. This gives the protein CASSPGAYEQYF.

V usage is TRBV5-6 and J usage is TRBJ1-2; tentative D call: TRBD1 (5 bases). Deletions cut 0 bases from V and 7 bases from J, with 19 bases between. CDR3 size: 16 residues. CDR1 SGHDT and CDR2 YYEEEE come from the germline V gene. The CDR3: CASSLEAVGGLSGYTF. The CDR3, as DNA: TGTGCCAGCAGCTTGGAGGCAGTGGGGGGTCTGAGTGGCTACACCTTC.

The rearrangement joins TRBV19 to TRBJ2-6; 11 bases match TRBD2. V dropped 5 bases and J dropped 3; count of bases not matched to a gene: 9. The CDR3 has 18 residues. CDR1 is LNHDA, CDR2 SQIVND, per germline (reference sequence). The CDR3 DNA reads TGTGCCAGTAGTCCCTTAGCGGGAGGGCCCGTTGGGGCCAACGTCCTGACTTTC. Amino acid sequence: CASSPLAGGPVGANVLTF. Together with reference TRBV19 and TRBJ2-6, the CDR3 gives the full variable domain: DGGITQSPKYLFRKEGQNVTLSCEQNLNHDAMYWYRQDPGQGLRLIYYSQIVNDFQKGDIAEGYSVSREKKESFPLTVTSAQKNPTAFYLCASSPLAGGPVGANVLTFGAGSRLTVL.

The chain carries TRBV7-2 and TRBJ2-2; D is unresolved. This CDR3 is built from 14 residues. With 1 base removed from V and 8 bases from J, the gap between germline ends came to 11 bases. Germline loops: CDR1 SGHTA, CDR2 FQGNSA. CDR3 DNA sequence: TGTGCCAGCAGCTTAGTAGGCGGATTAGGGGAGCTGTTTTTT. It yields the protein CASSLVGGLGELFF.

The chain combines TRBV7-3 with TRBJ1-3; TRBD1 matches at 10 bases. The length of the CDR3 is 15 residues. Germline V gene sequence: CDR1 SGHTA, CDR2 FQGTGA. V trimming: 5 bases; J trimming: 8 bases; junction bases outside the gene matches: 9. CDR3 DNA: TGTGCCAGCAGCCCCTCGGGACAGGGGACGGACACCATATATTTT. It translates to CASSPSGQGTDTIYF.

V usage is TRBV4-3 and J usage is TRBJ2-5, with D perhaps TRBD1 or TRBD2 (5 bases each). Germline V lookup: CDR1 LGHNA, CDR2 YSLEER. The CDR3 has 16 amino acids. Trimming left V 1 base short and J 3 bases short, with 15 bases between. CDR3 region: CASSQGDGNREETQYF. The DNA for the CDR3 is TGCGCCAGCAGCCAAGGGGACGGGAACCGGGAAGAGACCCAGTACTTC.